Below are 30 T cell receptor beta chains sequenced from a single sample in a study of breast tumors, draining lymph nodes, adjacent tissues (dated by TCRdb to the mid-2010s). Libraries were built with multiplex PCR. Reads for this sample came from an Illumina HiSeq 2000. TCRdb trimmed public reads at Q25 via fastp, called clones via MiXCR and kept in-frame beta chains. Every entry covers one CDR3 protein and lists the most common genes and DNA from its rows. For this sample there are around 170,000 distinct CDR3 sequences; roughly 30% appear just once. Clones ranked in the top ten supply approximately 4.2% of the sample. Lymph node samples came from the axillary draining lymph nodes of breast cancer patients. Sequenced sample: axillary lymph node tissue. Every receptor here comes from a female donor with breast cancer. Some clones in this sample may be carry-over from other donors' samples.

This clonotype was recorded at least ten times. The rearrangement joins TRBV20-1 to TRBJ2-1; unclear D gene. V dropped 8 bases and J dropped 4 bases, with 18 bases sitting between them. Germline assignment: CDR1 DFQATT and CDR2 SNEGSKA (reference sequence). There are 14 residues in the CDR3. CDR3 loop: CSFKARTVYNEQFF. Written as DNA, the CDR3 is TGCAGTTTCAAAGCGCGCACGGTTTACAATGAGCAGTTCTTC.

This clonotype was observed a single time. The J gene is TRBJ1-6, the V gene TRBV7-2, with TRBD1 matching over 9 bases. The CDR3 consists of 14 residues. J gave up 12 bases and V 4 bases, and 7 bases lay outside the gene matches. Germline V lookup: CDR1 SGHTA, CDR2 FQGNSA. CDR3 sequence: CASSSQGAGLPLHF. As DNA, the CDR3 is TGTGCCAGCAGCTCACAGGGGGCAGGTTTACCCCTCCACTTT.

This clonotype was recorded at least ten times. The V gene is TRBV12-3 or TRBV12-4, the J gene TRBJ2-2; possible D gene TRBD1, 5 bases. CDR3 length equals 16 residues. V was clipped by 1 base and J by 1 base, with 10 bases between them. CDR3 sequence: CASSLGKGWNTGELFF. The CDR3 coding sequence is TGTGCCAGCAGTTTAGGAAAGGGGTGGAACACCGGGGAGCTGTTTTTT.

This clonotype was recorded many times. The DNA for the CDR3 is TGTGCCAGGGGGGGGGGCGGTAATTCACCCCTCCACTTT. Protein: CARGGGGNSPLHF. The chain joins TRBV2 to TRBJ1-6; D may be TRBD1 (6 bases). The CDR3 contains 13 residues. Germline V CDR1 and CDR2: SNHLY, FYNNEI. The V gene lost 9 bases and the J gene lost 6 bases, with 12 bases spanning the gap.

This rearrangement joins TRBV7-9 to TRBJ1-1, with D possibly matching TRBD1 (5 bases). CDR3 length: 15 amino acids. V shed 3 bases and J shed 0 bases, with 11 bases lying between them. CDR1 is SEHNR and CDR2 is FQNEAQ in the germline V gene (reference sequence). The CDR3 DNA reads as TGTGCCAGCAGCTTGCACAGGAGAGTGAACACTGAAGCTTTCTTT. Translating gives CASSLHRRVNTEAFF. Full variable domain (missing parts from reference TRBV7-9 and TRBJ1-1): DTGVSQNPRHKITKRGQNVTFRCDPISEHNRLYWYRQTLGQGPEFLTYFQNEAQLEKSRLLSDRFSAERPKGSFSTLEIQRTEQGDSAMYLCASSLHRRVNTEAFFGQGTRLTVV.

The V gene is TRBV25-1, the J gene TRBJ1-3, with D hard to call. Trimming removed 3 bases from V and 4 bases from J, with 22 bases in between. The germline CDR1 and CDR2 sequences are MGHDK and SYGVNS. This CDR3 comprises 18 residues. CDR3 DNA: TGTGCCAGCAGTGATTCCGATACACCCGGTGCTTTCGGAAACACCATATATTTT. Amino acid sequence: CASSDSDTPGAFGNTIYF.

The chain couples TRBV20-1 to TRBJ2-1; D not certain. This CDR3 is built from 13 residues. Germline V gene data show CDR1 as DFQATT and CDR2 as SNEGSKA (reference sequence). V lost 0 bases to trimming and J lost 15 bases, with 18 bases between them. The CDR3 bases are TGCAGTGCTAGAGATACGGTAGGTTTTGCATGGTTCTTC. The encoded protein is CSARDTVGFAWFF.

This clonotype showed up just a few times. The CDR3 coding sequence is TGTGCCAGTCGCACTTTCGGGACTAATAATGAAAAACTGTTTTTT. The encoded protein is CASRTFGTNNEKLFF. The rearrangement joins TRBV6-1 to TRBJ1-4, with D perhaps TRBD1 (5 bases). This CDR3 comprises 15 residues. CDR1 is MNHNS, CDR2 SASEGT, per germline. Trimming took off 9 bases at V and 4 bases at J, with 18 bases between the two ends.

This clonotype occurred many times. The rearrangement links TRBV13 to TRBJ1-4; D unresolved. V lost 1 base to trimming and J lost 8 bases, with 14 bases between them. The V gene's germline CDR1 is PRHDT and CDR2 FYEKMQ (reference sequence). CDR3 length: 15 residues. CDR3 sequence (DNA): TGTGCCAGCAGCTTAGACGCATCCTCCAGAGAAAAACTGTTTTTT. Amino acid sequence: CASSLDASSREKLFF.

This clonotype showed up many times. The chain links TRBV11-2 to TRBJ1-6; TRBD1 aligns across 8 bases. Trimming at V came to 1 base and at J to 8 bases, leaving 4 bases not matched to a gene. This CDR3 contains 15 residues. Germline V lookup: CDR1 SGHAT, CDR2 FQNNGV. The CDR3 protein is CASSLGTGSDSPLHF. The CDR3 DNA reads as TGTGCCAGCAGCTTAGGGACAGGGAGCGATTCACCCCTCCACTTT. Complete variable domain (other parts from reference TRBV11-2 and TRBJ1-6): EAGVAQSPRYKIIEKRQSVAFWCNPISGHATLYWYQQILGQGPKLLIQFQNNGVVDDSQLPKDRFSAERLKGVDSTLKIQPAKLEDSAVYLCASSLGTGSDSPLHFGNGTRLTVT.

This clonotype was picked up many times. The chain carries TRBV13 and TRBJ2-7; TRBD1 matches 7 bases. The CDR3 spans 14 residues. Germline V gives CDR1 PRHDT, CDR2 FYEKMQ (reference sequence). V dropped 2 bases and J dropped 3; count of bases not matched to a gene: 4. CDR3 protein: CASSLSRDSYEQYF. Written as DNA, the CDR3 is TGTGCCAGCAGCTTATCCAGGGACAGCTACGAGCAGTACTTC.

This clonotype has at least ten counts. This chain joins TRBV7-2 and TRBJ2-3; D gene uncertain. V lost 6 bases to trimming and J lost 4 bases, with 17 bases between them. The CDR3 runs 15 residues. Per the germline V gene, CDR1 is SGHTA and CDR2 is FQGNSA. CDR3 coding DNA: TGTGCCAGCAGTAGTTGGGGTCGGGCCGCAGATACGCAGTATTTT. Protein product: CASSSWGRAADTQYF.

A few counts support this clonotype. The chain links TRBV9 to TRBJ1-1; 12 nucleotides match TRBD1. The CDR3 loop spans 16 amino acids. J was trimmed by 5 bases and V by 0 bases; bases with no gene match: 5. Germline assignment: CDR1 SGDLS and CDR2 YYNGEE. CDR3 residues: CASSVASGQGATEAFF. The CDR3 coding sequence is TGTGCCAGCAGCGTAGCCTCGGGACAGGGGGCGACTGAAGCTTTCTTT.

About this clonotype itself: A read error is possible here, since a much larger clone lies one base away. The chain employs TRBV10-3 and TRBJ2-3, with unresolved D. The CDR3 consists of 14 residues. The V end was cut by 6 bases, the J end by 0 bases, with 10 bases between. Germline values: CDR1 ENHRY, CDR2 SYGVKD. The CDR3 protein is CAIRRGASTDTQYF. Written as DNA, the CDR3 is TGTGCCATCAGAAGAGGAGCAAGCACAGATACGCAGTATTTT.

CDR3 region: CASTETGTALRNTIYF. The CDR3 coding sequence is TGTGCCAGCACCGAAACCGGGACAGCCCTTAGAAACACCATATATTTT. The chain carries TRBV12-3 or TRBV12-4 and TRBJ1-3, with 7 bases aligning to TRBD1. The CDR3 is 16 amino acids. With V trimmed by 7 bases and J by 5 bases, 14 bases remained unmatched.

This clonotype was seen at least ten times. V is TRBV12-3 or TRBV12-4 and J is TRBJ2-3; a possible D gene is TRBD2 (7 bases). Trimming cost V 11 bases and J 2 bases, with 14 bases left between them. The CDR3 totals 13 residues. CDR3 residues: CAARGGPTDTQYF. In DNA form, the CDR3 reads TGTGCCGCGAGGGGGGGACCCACAGATACGCAGTATTTT.

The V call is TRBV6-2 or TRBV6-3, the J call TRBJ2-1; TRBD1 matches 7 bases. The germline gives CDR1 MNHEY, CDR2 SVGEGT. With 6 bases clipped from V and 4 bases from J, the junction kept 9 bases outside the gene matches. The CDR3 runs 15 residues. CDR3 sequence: CASRQTGAGYNEQFF. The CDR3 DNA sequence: TGTGCCAGCAGACAAACAGGGGCCGGGTACAATGAGCAGTTCTTC.

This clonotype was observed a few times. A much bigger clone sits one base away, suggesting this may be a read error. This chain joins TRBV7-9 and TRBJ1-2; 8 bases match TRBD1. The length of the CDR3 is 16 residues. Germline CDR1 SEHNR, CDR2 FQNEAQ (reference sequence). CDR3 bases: TGTGCCAGCAGCGCGGAGGTGGGACAGGTCATCTATGGCCACACCTTC. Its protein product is CASSAEVGQVIYGHTF.

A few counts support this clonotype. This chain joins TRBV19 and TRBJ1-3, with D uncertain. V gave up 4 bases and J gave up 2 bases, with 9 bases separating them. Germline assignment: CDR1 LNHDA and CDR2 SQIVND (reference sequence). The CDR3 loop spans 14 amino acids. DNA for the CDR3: TGTGCCAGTAGTACCTCCCGGGCTGGAAACACCATATATTTT. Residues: CASSTSRAGNTIYF. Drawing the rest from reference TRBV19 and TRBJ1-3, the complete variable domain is DGGITQSPKYLFRKEGQNVTLSCEQNLNHDAMYWYRQDPGQGLRLIYYSQIVNDFQKGDIAEGYSVSREKKESFPLTVTSAQKNPTAFYLCASSTSRAGNTIYFGEGSWLTVV.

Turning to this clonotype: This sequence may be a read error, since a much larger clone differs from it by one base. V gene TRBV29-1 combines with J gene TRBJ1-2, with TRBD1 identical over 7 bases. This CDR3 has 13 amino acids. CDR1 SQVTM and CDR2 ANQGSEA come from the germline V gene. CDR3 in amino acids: CSVVTGEWCGYAF. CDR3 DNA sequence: TGCAGCGTGGTAACAGGGGAATGGTGTGGCTACGCCTTC.

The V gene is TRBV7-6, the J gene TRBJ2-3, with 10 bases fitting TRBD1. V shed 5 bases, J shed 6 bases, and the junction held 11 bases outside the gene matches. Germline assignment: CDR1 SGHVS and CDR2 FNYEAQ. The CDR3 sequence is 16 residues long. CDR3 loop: CASSPWRQGAFDTQYF. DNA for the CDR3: TGTGCCAGCAGCCCCTGGCGACAGGGGGCCTTTGATACGCAGTATTTT. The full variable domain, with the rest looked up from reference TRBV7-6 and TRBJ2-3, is GAGVSQSPRYKVTKRGQDVALRCDPISGHVSLYWYRQALGQGPEFLTYFNYEAQQDKSGLPNDRFSAERPEGSISTLTIQRTEQRDSAMYRCASSPWRQGAFDTQYFGPGTRLTVL.

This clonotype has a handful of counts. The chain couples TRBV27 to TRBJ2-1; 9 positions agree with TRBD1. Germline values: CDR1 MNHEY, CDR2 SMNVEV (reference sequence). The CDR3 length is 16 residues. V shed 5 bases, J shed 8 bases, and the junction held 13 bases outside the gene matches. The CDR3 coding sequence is TGTGCCAGCAGTAATAGGACAGGGGCGATTTTCGATGAGCAGTTCTTC. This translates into CASSNRTGAIFDEQFF.

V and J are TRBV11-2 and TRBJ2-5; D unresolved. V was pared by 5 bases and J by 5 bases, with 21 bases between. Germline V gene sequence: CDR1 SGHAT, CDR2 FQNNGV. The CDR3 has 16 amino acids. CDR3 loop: CASSAEERPATETQYF. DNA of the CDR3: TGTGCCAGCAGCGCAGAGGAGAGACCAGCGACTGAGACCCAGTACTTC.

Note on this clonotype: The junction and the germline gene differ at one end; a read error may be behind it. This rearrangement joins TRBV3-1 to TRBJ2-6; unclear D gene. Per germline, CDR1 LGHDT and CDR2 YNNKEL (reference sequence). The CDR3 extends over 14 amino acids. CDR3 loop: CASSQVGYLNTEAF. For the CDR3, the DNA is TGTGCCAGCAGCCAAGTTGGGTACTTGAACACTGAAGCTTTC.

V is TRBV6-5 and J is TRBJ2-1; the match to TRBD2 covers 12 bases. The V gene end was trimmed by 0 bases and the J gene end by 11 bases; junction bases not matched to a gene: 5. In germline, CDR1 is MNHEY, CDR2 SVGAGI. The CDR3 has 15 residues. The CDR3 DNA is TGTGCCAGCAGTTACTCACTAGCGGGAGGCCGGAAGCAGTTCTTC. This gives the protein CASSYSLAGGRKQFF.

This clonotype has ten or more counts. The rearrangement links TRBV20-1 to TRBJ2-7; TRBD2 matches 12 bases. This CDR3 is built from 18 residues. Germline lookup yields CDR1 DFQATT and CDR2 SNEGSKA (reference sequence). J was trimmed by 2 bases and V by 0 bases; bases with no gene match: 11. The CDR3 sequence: CSARDHLQTSGRAYEQYF. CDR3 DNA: TGCAGTGCTAGAGATCATTTGCAGACTAGCGGGAGAGCCTACGAGCAGTACTTC.

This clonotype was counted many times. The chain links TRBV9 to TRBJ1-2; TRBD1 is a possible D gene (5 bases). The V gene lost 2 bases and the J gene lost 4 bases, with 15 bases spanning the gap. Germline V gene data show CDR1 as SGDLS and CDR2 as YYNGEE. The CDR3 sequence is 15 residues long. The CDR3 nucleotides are TGTGCCAGCAGCGTGTTCGGGACTTGGGGCTATGGCTACACCTTC. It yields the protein CASSVFGTWGYGYTF.

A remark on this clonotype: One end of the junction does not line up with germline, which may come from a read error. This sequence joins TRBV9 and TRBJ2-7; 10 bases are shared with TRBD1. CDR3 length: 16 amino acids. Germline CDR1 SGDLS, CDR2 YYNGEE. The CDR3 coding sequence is TGTGCCAGCAGCGCGACCTTGGACAGGGGGTCCTACGCGCAGTACTTC. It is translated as CASSATLDRGSYAQYF.

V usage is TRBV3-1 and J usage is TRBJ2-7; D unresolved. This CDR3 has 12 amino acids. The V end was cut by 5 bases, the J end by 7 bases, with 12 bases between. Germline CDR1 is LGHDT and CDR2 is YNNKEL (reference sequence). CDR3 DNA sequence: TGTGCCAGCAGCGCCACGGTGGGAGAGCAGTACTTC. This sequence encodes CASSATVGEQYF.

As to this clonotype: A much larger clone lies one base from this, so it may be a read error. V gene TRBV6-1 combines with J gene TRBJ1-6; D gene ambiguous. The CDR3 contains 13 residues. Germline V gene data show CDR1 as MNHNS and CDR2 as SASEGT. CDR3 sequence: CACSENGNSPLHF. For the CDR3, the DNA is TGTGCCTGCAGTGAGAACGGTAATTCACCCCTCCACTTT.